Detailed here is one T cell receptor beta chain. The sample originates from a study of blood T cell repertoires in COVID-19. The age range of participants was about 18 to 95 years, with residence in around 22 US areas. Cohort placement rested on clinical history that participants reported themselves. Germline V CDR1 and CDR2: MNHEY, SVGAGI. The junction had 6 bases not matched to a gene; V was cut back by 5 bases and J by 7 bases. The CDR3 totals 14 residues. Original analysis: Nucleated cell counts were estimated from reference gene primer amplification. Assay: immunoSEQ multiplex PCR; the TCRdb copy retains only in-frame clones and omits some. V and J calls and clone size are those listed in that table; D and trimming were worked out from the DNA. The sample lists fewer than 350,000 clones; roughly 90% were seen once.

Sequenced material: PBMCs or T cells enriched from blood (not recorded which). The sequence was collected from a woman between 40 and 50 years old with acute COVID-19. The chain uses TRBV6-5 and TRBJ1-1, with 11 bases fitting TRBD1. CDR3 bases: TGTGCCAGCAGTAACCGGGACAGGGGGTTTGAAGCTTTCTTT. Its protein is CASSNRDRGFEAFF.